The rows below give T cell receptor beta chains drawn from one sample of a study of T cell changes during pregnancy in multiple sclerosis. Assay used: immunoSEQ multiplex PCR; TCRdb lists only in-frame clones, some missing. The profile shows about 39,000 clones, approximately 90% of them singletons. Here the sequenced sample was CD4+ T cells from peripheral blood mononuclear cells, taken in the third trimester of pregnancy. These receptors were obtained from a female donor in good health, enrolled as a control in a pregnancy study. The conserved cysteine and the conserved F or W are not part of the CDR3 here.

TRBV10-3	TRBJ1-5	AISPGSQGHQPQH
TRBV18	TRBJ2-3	ASSPSLAATHTDTQY
TRBV28	TRBJ2-7	ASSPGQGAYEQY
TRBV11-2	TRBJ1-4	ASSQMGTVGEKLF
TRBV27	TRBJ2-7	ASSFSIGSYEQY
TRBV28	TRBJ2-3	ASSYPGTSTDTQY
TRBV6-5	TRBJ2-3	ASSYSGAGVADTQY
TRBV5-6	TRBJ2-1	ASSLSRYEQF
TRBV6-1	TRBJ1-5	ASTPQGTNQPQH
TRBV5-1	TRBJ1-4	ASSSQGAPSNEKLF
TRBV30	TRBJ2-1	AWSPGTSGSHEQF
TRBV13	TRBJ2-7	ASNRRGLPATAYEQY
TRBV6-5	TRBJ2-5	ASSYGAGKETQY
TRBV18	TRBJ2-3	ASSPRTTGPGTDTQY
TRBV29-1	TRBJ1-5	SVADTNSNQPQH
TRBV5-1	TRBJ2-1	ASREGTTSYNEQF
TRBV15	TRBJ1-4	ATSGHGQGATNEKLF
TRBV7-7	TRBJ2-2	ASSLAMEAGELF
TRBV5-4	TRBJ1-3	ASSFQAGNTIY
TRBV28	TRBJ1-5	ASSFRGINQPQH
TRBV9	TRBJ1-2	ASSGRGRDYGYT
TRBV4-1	TRBJ1-2	ASSQVVAGGAPGYT